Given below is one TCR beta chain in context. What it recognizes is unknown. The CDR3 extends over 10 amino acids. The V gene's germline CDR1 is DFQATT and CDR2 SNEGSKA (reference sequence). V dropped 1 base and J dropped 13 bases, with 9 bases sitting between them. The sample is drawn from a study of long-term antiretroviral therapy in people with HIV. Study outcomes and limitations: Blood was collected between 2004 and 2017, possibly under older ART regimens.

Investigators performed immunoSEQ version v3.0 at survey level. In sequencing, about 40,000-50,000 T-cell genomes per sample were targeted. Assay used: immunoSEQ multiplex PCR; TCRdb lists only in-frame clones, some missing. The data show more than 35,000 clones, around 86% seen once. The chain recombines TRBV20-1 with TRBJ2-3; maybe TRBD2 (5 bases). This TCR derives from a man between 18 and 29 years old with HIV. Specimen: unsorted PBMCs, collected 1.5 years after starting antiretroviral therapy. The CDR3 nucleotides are TGCAGTGCTAGAGCCCTAGCTGAGTATTTT. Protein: CSARALAEYF.